The subject of this entry is one TCR beta chain. The data are from a study of control samples from healthy donors and cancer patients. The CDR3 runs 17 residues. Germline CDR1 reads MNHEY; CDR2 reads SMNVEV (reference sequence). V dropped 1 base and J dropped 6 bases, with 20 bases sitting between them. Assay used: immunoSEQ multiplex PCR; TCRdb lists only in-frame clones, some missing. Of about 97,000 clones in the sample, more than 85% were seen once. Sequenced material: blood. The V and J genes are TRBV27 and TRBJ2-3, with D perhaps matching TRBD1 or TRBD2 (6 bases each). This sequence was found in a man aged 25 to 40 in good health. In nucleotides, the CDR3 is TGTGCCAGCAGTTTATATCCCCCGGGGGCTGGGTCCGATACGCAGTATTTT. Translating gives CASSLYPPGAGSDTQYF.